This T cell receptor beta chain is from a study of OX40 agonist ivuxolimab in advanced cancers. Looking at the study overall: A male proportion of about 86% was recorded, with mean age around 55 years and range roughly 23 to 85.

Some clones are missing from TCRdb's copy, which holds only in-frame ones; the method was immunoSEQ multiplex PCR. The table lists about 17,000 clones, approximately 83% of them singletons, with 25% to 30% in the top ten. This CDR3 spans 14 amino acids. V lost 2 bases, J lost 7 bases, and 4 bases stayed unmatched. Germline V gene lookup returns CDR1 MNHEY and CDR2 SVGAGI. This clone was seen just once. This TCR was sampled from an adult with an advanced solid tumor such as melanoma, head and neck, liver or kidney cancer. The sequences come from CD4+ or CD8+ T cells sorted from blood, collected in a trial of the OX40 agonist ivuxolimab. The J gene is TRBJ1-1, the V gene TRBV6-5; 10 positions agree with TRBD1. The CDR3 region has the DNA TGTGCCAGCAGTTACGGGACAGGGGCCAATGAAGCTTTCTTT. Translating it yields CASSYGTGANEAFF.